A single sample is the source of the 5 T cell receptor beta chains below, sequenced in a study of early T cells in non-severe SARS-CoV-2 infection. In TCRdb, the 5' RACE reads were re-called with MiXCR into one record per CDR3 protein. The repertoire holds about 83,000 distinct CDR3 sequences, with about an eighth as singletons. The sequencing sample was made of whole blood. These receptors all come from an adult who was a healthcare worker with PCR-confirmed SARS-CoV-2 infection or an uninfected control (not recorded which).

The J gene is TRBJ1-2, the V gene TRBV7-2; D may be TRBD1 (6 bases). CDR3 length equals 13 residues. Germline V gives CDR1 SGHTA, CDR2 FQGNSA. With 10 bases removed from V and 4 bases from J, the gap between germline ends came to 16 bases. The CDR3 DNA reads as TGTGCCACTACCCGGGGGCTGACCTATGGCTACACCTTC. This sequence encodes CATTRGLTYGYTF.

This clonotype occurred many times. V and J are TRBV19 and TRBJ1-5; no definite D call. The CDR3 length is 12 residues. Trimming left V 1 base short and J 11 bases short, with 9 bases between. From germline, CDR1 is LNHDA and CDR2 SQIVND (reference sequence). The CDR3 loop is CASSIASYSQHF. In DNA, the CDR3 is TGTGCCAGTAGTATAGCGTCCTACTCCCAGCATTTT.

The V gene is TRBV7-9, the J gene TRBJ1-2, with no clear D. CDR1 and CDR2 (germline): SEHNR, FQNEAQ (reference sequence). Trimming stripped 3 bases from V and 6 bases from J, with 8 bases between. The CDR3 loop spans 12 amino acids. CDR3 sequence: CASSLVQNGYTF. The CDR3, as DNA: TGTGCCAGCAGCTTGGTACAGAATGGCTACACCTTC.

This clonotype was picked up many times. The J gene is TRBJ2-1, the V gene TRBV7-6; no clear D. This CDR3 is built from 12 residues. Germline V lookup: CDR1 SGHVS, CDR2 FNYEAQ. V was pared by 1 base and J by 8 bases, with 6 bases between. CDR3: CASSLEGDEQFF. CDR3 DNA: TGTGCCAGCAGCTTAGAAGGCGATGAGCAGTTCTTC.

This clonotype occurred a few times. The chain has TRBV12-3 or TRBV12-4 and TRBJ1-1; no clear D. V was clipped by 6 bases and J by 8 bases, with 13 bases between them. The CDR3 is made up of 12 amino acids. CDR3 region: CASSSTPGEAFF. In nucleotides, the CDR3 is TGTGCCAGCAGCTCCACACCGGGAGAAGCTTTCTTT.